Included here is one T cell receptor beta chain sequence, with context. Its antigen is unknown. V was trimmed by 1 base and J by 8 bases, leaving 9 bases between them. The CDR3 contains 14 residues. CDR1 and CDR2 (germline): SEHNR, FQNEAQ (reference sequence). These data are taken from a study of blood T cells in healthy people across ages. Study-wide findings and caveats: Correlation between TCR beta diversity and naive T cell percentage was strong.

Alongside a J-beta primer mix, a sample-barcoded 5' primer served in a second PCR lasting roughly 7 to 12 cycles. TCRdb called the 5' RACE reads again in MiXCR, with one record for every CDR3 protein. The top ten hold roughly 7.9% of the sample, which has about 1,400,000 distinct CDR3 sequences, around two fifths seen once. The clonotype originates from a woman aged 18-29 years in good health. Material: blood. This chain links TRBV7-9 with TRBJ1-6; D gene ambiguous. This chain's CDR3 is CASSLGVADSPLHF. In nucleotides, the CDR3 is TGTGCCAGCAGCTTAGGGGTTGCGGATTCACCCCTCCACTTT.